A single sample is the source of the 26 T cell receptor beta chains below, sequenced in a study of memory CD4+ T cells and cytomegalovirus serostatus. The sort gate was single viable CD3+CD4+CD8-CD45RO+ cells for memory CD4+ T cells. Repertoires were generated with immunoSEQ multiplex PCR, while TCRdb's copy carries only in-frame clones and drops some. The repertoire consists of tens of thousands of clones, with 75% to 85% occurring once and the leading ten covering around 1.1%. Material: memory CD4+ T cells from blood. The origin of the receptors is an adult in good health and CMV-seronegative.

This chain joins TRBV4-2 and TRBJ1-4, with D maybe TRBD1 (5 bases). Germline CDR1 is LGHNA and CDR2 is YNFKEQ. The CDR3 totals 21 residues. Trimming removed 0 bases at V and 0 bases at J, with 23 bases between. The DNA for the CDR3 is TGTGCCAGCAGCCAAGATGTATGGGGCAGGGTAAATCCTACAACTAATGAAAAACTGTTTTTT. It yields the protein CASSQDVWGRVNPTTNEKLFF.

The chain carries TRBV5-1 and TRBJ2-7; D possibly corresponds to TRBD1 (5 bases). CDR1 and CDR2 (germline): SGHRS, YFSETQ. CDR3 length equals 15 residues. Trimming removed 4 bases from V and 2 bases from J, with 16 bases in between. This chain's CDR3 is CASSNDRYPTYEQYF. DNA of the CDR3: TGCGCCAGCAGCAATGACAGATATCCTACCTACGAGCAGTACTTC.

The chain joins TRBV9 to TRBJ2-5; unclear D gene. The CDR3 is made up of 13 amino acids. Trimming removed 3 bases at V and 5 bases at J, with 11 bases between. Germline CDR1 is SGDLS and CDR2 is YYNGEE. The CDR3 sequence: CASSGEGYETQYF. The CDR3 coding sequence is TGTGCCAGCAGCGGCGAAGGTTATGAGACCCAGTACTTC.

The J gene is TRBJ1-2, the V gene TRBV10-2, with TRBD1 as a possible D gene (5 bases). The length of the CDR3 is 12 residues. CDR1 and CDR2 from the germline V gene are WSHSY and SAAADI. The ends were cut back, 4 bases at V and 5 bases at J, with 8 bases in the middle. The CDR3 region is CASSGDGYGYTF. The CDR3 nucleotides are TGCGCCAGCAGTGGGGACGGATATGGCTACACCTTC.

V gene TRBV5-6 combines with J gene TRBJ1-2; TRBD1 matches at 10 bases. The CDR3 is 13 amino acids. Trimming at V came to 3 bases and at J to 10 bases, leaving 6 bases not matched to a gene. The germline V gene encodes CDR1 SGHDT and CDR2 YYEEEE. The CDR3 protein is CASSWTGGDDYTF. Here the CDR3 DNA reads TGTGCCAGCAGCTGGACAGGGGGGGATGACTACACCTTC.

This clone was counted between two and nine times. V and J are TRBV10-2 and TRBJ2-1; the D is unclear. The V end lost 4 bases, the J end lost 0 bases, and 10 bases lay between the germline ends. Germline-derived CDR1 and CDR2 are WSHSY and SAAADI. The length of the CDR3 is 15 residues. Written as DNA, the CDR3 is TGCGCCAGCAGTGGTGCGGAGAGCTCCTACAATGAGCAGTTCTTC. Translating gives CASSGAESSYNEQFF.

The gene calls are TRBV5-1 and TRBJ1-1; D is unresolved. Trimming took off 1 base at V and 2 bases at J, with 3 bases between the two ends. CDR1 and CDR2 from the germline V gene are SGHRS and YFSETQ. The CDR3 totals 12 residues. CDR3: CASSLPNTEAFF. The CDR3 DNA follows: TGCGCCAGCAGCTTGCCCAACACTGAAGCTTTCTTT.

This chain connects TRBV11-2 to TRBJ1-1; D is perhaps TRBD1 (5 bases). V shed 5 bases and J shed 6 bases, with 19 bases lying between them. The CDR3 sequence is 15 residues long. In germline, CDR1 is SGHAT, CDR2 FQNNGV. The CDR3 spells CASSPIWGRDAEAFF. Here the CDR3 DNA reads TGTGCCAGCAGCCCTATTTGGGGAAGGGACGCTGAAGCTTTCTTT.

J is TRBJ2-7 and V is TRBV7-9; perhaps TRBD1 as D (6 bases). Trimming took off 0 bases at V and 1 base at J, with 7 bases between the two ends. The CDR3 is 14 amino acids. CDR1 SEHNR and CDR2 FQNEAQ come from the germline V gene (reference sequence). The CDR3 DNA reads as TGTGCCAGCAGCTTAGCGACAGGTTCCTACGAGCAGTACTTC. It yields the protein CASSLATGSYEQYF.

This clone was observed a few times. The chain links TRBV30 to TRBJ1-1, with TRBD1 matching over 7 bases. The CDR3 spans 14 residues. The germline V gene has CDR1 GTSNPN and CDR2 SVGIG (reference sequence). Germline trimming cut 2 bases from V and 1 base from J; bases unmatched to any gene: 4. CDR3 residues: CAWSKGTANTEAFF. The CDR3 bases are TGTGCCTGGAGTAAAGGGACAGCGAACACTGAAGCTTTCTTT.

This chain uses TRBV7-8 with TRBJ2-1, with 11 bases identical to TRBD2. Germline CDR1 and CDR2: SGHVS and FQNEAQ. The CDR3 is 16 amino acids. With 4 bases clipped from V and 6 bases from J, the junction kept 8 bases outside the gene matches. The CDR3 sequence: CASSSIVAGGTNEQFF. CDR3 DNA: TGTGCCAGCAGCTCGATCGTAGCGGGAGGGACCAATGAGCAGTTCTTC.

CDR3 in DNA: TGTGCCAGCAGCTTCGGGCCCCAAGAGACCCAGTACTTC. Its protein is CASSFGPQETQYF. The chain recombines TRBV5-5 with TRBJ2-5; D not resolved. Germline CDR1 and CDR2: SGHKS and YYEKEE (reference sequence). Trimming took 2 bases from V and 1 from J, leaving 6 bases between them. This CDR3 is built from 13 residues.

The chain employs TRBV11-2 and TRBJ2-7; perhaps TRBD2 as D (6 bases). Germline V gene sequence: CDR1 SGHAT, CDR2 FQNNGV. Between the trimmed V and J ends, which lost 3 bases and 2 bases, there was a span of 14 bases. This CDR3 is 15 amino acids long. CDR3 in amino acids: CASSFGTLSTYEQYF. CDR3 in DNA: TGTGCCAGCAGCTTCGGGACTCTATCTACCTACGAGCAGTACTTC. Combining the CDR3 with reference TRBV11-2 and TRBJ2-7 gives the whole variable domain EAGVAQSPRYKIIEKRQSVAFWCNPISGHATLYWYQQILGQGPKLLIQFQNNGVVDDSQLPKDRFSAERLKGVDSTLKIQPAKLEDSAVYLCASSFGTLSTYEQYFGPGTRLTVT.

V gene TRBV29-1 combines with J gene TRBJ2-7; 7 bases are a match to TRBD1. Losses at the gene ends were 7 bases for V and 6 bases for J; bases not matched to a gene: 9. This CDR3 contains 12 residues. Germline CDR1 and CDR2: SQVTM and ANQGSEA. The CDR3 here is CSARQGVGEQYF. CDR3 nucleotides: TGCAGCGCGCGACAGGGTGTAGGCGAGCAGTACTTC.

The V call is TRBV29-1, the J call TRBJ1-2; D is uncertain. V lost 5 bases to trimming and J lost 11 bases, with 18 bases between them. The CDR3 length is 12 residues. From germline, CDR1 is SQVTM and CDR2 ANQGSEA. CDR3: CSVYGSGRFYTF. The CDR3 nucleotides read TGCAGCGTTTACGGGTCAGGACGCTTTTACACCTTC.

This rearrangement joins TRBV18 to TRBJ1-2; D is ambiguous. Germline V gene data show CDR1 as KGHSH and CDR2 as LQKENI. This CDR3 is built from 14 residues. V was trimmed by 2 bases and J by 6 bases, leaving 13 bases between them. The CDR3 DNA reads TGTGCCAGCTCACCAGACCCGGCCCTCAATGGCTACACCTTC. Amino acids: CASSPDPALNGYTF.

The V and J genes are TRBV6-4 and TRBJ2-5; D is possibly TRBD2 (5 bases). The CDR3 consists of 20 residues. Between the trimmed V and J ends, which lost 7 bases and 2 bases, there was a span of 32 bases. Germline CDR1 is MRHNA and CDR2 is SNTAGT. DNA for the CDR3: TGTGCCAGCACTTGGCCCCCGTGGGTGACTACGGCAAACCAGCAAGAGACCCAGTACTTC. Translated: CASTWPPWVTTANQQETQYF.

This clone was counted once. The gene calls are TRBV25-1 and TRBJ2-2; TRBD1 matches at 8 bases. The ends lost 2 bases at V and 5 bases at J; junction bases unmatched: 10. CDR1 is MGHDK, CDR2 SYGVNS, per germline. This CDR3 region has 17 residues. CDR3 region: CASSEIQGTGVTGELFF. CDR3 nucleotides: TGTGCCAGCAGTGAAATCCAGGGGACAGGTGTAACCGGGGAGCTGTTTTTT.

The rearrangement links TRBV7-3 to TRBJ2-1, with D possibly being TRBD2 (5 bases). CDR1 and CDR2 from the germline V gene are SGHTA and FQGTGA. The V end lost 2 bases, the J end lost 7 bases, and 15 bases lay between the germline ends. CDR3 length equals 15 residues. DNA for the CDR3: TGTGCCAGCAGCTTAGAGGGTGATCCATGGAATGAGCAGTTCTTC. The encoded protein is CASSLEGDPWNEQFF.

This chain uses TRBV6-5 with TRBJ1-6; D gene unclear. Between the trimmed V and J ends, which lost 0 bases and 9 bases, there was a span of 9 bases. The CDR3 runs 14 residues. The germline V gene encodes CDR1 MNHEY and CDR2 SVGAGI. Here the CDR3 DNA reads TGTGCCAGCAGTTACTCGAATGCGGGTTCACCCCTCCACTTT. It translates to CASSYSNAGSPLHF.

This clone has just a few counts. The V and J genes are TRBV19 and TRBJ1-4, with 9 positions matching TRBD1. Germline V gene lookup returns CDR1 LNHDA and CDR2 SQIVND (reference sequence). The ends lost 5 bases at V and 6 bases at J; junction bases unmatched: 7. This CDR3 is built from 15 residues. In nucleotides, the CDR3 is TGTGCCAGTAGTCCCCCGGGACAGGGAGATGAAAAACTGTTTTTT. It is translated as CASSPPGQGDEKLFF.

This clone appeared once. The rearrangement uses TRBV5-5 and TRBJ2-5; the D call may be TRBD1 or TRBD2 (5 bases each). CDR1 SGHKS and CDR2 YYEKEE come from the germline V gene (reference sequence). Trimming pared 6 bases from V and 5 bases from J, leaving 11 bases between. CDR3 length equals 12 residues. CDR3 sequence (DNA): TGTGCCAGCATGTCCGGGGCCGAGACCCAGTACTTC. It encodes CASMSGAETQYF.

V usage is TRBV5-4 and J usage is TRBJ2-1; D gene unclear. The V gene lost 2 bases and the J gene lost 8 bases, with 11 bases spanning the gap. Germline assignment: CDR1 SGHNT and CDR2 YYREEE (reference sequence). This CDR3 has 13 residues. In DNA, the CDR3 is TGTGCCAGCAGCTTAAGTGAGGCAGATGAGCAGTTCTTC. Its translation is CASSLSEADEQFF.

The CDR3 coding sequence is TGCGCCAGCAGCCTGCGGACAGGGGGGGACGAGCAGTACTTC. Protein: CASSLRTGGDEQYF. The genes are TRBV5-1 and TRBJ2-7; 10 bases are a match to TRBD1. This CDR3 is built from 14 residues. V shed 4 bases and J 5 bases; nucleotides not matched to a gene: 6. Germline values: CDR1 SGHRS, CDR2 YFSETQ.

The chain combines TRBV18 with TRBJ2-6; TRBD1 matches 7 bases. With V trimmed by 3 bases and J by 2 bases, 1 base remained unmatched. Per germline, CDR1 KGHSH and CDR2 LQKENI. This CDR3 has 15 residues. CDR3 bases: TGTGCCAGCTCACCGACAGGGACTGGGGCCAACGTCCTGACTTTC. Its translation: CASSPTGTGANVLTF.

This clone was seen only once. The chain recombines TRBV5-1 with TRBJ2-1, with 12 bases aligning to TRBD2. Per the germline V gene, CDR1 is SGHRS and CDR2 is YFSETQ. V shed 1 base and J 7 bases; nucleotides not matched to a gene: 6. The CDR3 contains 16 residues. The CDR3 spells CASSLTGTSGWNEQFF. The CDR3 bases are TGCGCCAGCAGCTTGACCGGGACTAGCGGGTGGAATGAGCAGTTCTTC.